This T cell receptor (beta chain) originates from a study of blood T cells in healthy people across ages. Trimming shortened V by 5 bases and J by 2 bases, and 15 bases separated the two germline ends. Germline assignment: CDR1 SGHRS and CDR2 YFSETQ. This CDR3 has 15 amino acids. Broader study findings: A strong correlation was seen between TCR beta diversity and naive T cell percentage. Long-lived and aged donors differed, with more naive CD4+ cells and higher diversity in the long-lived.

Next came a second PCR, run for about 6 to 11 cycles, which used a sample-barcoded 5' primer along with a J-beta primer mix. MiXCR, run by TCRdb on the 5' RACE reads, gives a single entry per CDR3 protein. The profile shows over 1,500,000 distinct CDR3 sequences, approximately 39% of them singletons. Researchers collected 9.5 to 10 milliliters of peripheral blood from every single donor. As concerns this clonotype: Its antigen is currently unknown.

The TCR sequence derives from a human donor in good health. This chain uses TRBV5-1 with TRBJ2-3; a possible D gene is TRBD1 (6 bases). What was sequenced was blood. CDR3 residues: CASRETGISTDTQYF. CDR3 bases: TGCGCCAGCAGGGAAACAGGGATCTCCACAGATACGCAGTATTTT.